These T cell receptor beta chains were read from a single sample in a study of cytotoxic CD8 clonotypes in ibrutinib-treated CLL. The repertoire was sequenced with immunoSEQ multiplex PCR; TCRdb's copy has only in-frame clones and lacks some. The table shows roughly 160,000 clones, with roughly four fifths occurring only once. The sample was PBMCs, taken after 12 months of ibrutinib treatment. The source is a human donor with chronic lymphocytic leukemia. The CDR3 runs from the conserved cysteine through the conserved F or W. Each record gives: clone size, D gene, J gene, V gene, CDR3 protein, CDR3 DNA. A D gene is named only where the DNA matches it firmly. Clone size is stated in some rows and not others, as once, few, many or a class when expanded.

abundance: -
d_gene: TRBD2
j_gene: TRBJ2-2
v_gene: TRBV27
CDR3aa: CASRPGLLSGELFF
CDR3nt: TGTGCCAGCAGGCCGGGACTACTTAGCGGGGAGCTGTTTTTT

abundance: few
d_gene: -
j_gene: TRBJ1-3
v_gene: TRBV9
CDR3aa: CASSVAQDSGNTIYF
CDR3nt: TGTGCCAGCAGCGTAGCGCAAGACTCTGGAAACACCATATATTTT

abundance: -
d_gene: TRBD2
j_gene: TRBJ2-3
v_gene: TRBV12-5
CDR3aa: CASGSGLDWSTDTQYF
CDR3nt: TGTGCTAGTGGCTCCGGACTAGATTGGAGCACAGATACGCAGTATTTT

abundance: -
d_gene: TRBD1
j_gene: TRBJ2-2
v_gene: TRBV5-5
CDR3aa: CASSRRGTGDTGELFF
CDR3nt: TGTGCCAGCAGCCGGAGGGGGACAGGGGACACCGGGGAGCTGTTTTTT

abundance: -
d_gene: -
j_gene: TRBJ2-5
v_gene: TRBV6-5
CDR3aa: CASSYSKGETQYF
CDR3nt: TGTGCCAGCAGTTACTCGAAGGGGGAGACCCAGTACTTC

abundance: -
d_gene: TRBD1
j_gene: TRBJ2-1
v_gene: TRBV15
CDR3aa: CATSRRPDRDSYNEQFF
CDR3nt: TGTGCCACCAGCAGAAGACCCGACAGGGACTCCTACAATGAGCAGTTCTTC

abundance: -
d_gene: -
j_gene: TRBJ1-1
v_gene: TRBV28
CDR3aa: CASSLLDYEAFF
CDR3nt: TGTGCCAGCAGTTTACTCGATTACGAAGCTTTCTTT

abundance: many
d_gene: -
j_gene: TRBJ1-2
v_gene: TRBV28
CDR3aa: CASSLFPRTPDDYGYTF
CDR3nt: TGTGCCAGCAGTTTATTCCCGCGGACGCCGGACGACTATGGCTACACCTTC

abundance: -
d_gene: TRBD2
j_gene: TRBJ2-1
v_gene: TRBV13
CDR3aa: CASSLQGLAGVVGSYNEQFF
CDR3nt: TGTGCCAGCAGCCTGCAGGGACTAGCGGGAGTTGTTGGGTCCTACAATGAGCAGTTCTTC

abundance: -
d_gene: -
j_gene: TRBJ1-2
v_gene: TRBV28
CDR3aa: CASSPPRARLYYGYTF
CDR3nt: TGTGCCAGCAGTCCCCCGAGGGCGAGATTGTACTATGGCTACACCTTC

abundance: -
d_gene: TRBD2
j_gene: TRBJ2-2
v_gene: TRBV7-2
CDR3aa: CASSPTEFRGAGELFF
CDR3nt: TGTGCCAGCAGCCCGACGGAATTTCGGGGGGCCGGGGAGCTGTTTTTT

abundance: -
d_gene: TRBD1
j_gene: TRBJ1-4
v_gene: TRBV5-5
CDR3aa: CASSPPRDRVGEKLFF
CDR3nt: TGTGCCAGCAGCCCGCCTCGGGACAGGGTAGGGGAAAAACTGTTTTTT

abundance: -
d_gene: -
j_gene: TRBJ1-3
v_gene: TRBV2
CDR3aa: CASNIQGGTGNTIYF
CDR3nt: TGTGCCAGCAATATACAGGGCGGTACTGGAAACACCATATATTTT

abundance: -
d_gene: -
j_gene: TRBJ1-3
v_gene: TRBV2
CDR3aa: CASSLQGTTGNTIYF
CDR3nt: TGTGCCAGCAGCTTACAGGGAACGACTGGAAACACCATATATTTT

abundance: -
d_gene: TRBD1
j_gene: TRBJ1-5
v_gene: TRBV6-5
CDR3aa: CASSRTGVSQPQHF
CDR3nt: TGTGCCAGCAGTCGGACAGGGGTCAGTCAGCCCCAGCATTTT

abundance: -
d_gene: -
j_gene: TRBJ1-2
v_gene: TRBV4-1
CDR3aa: CASSQDGGRAYGYTF
CDR3nt: TGCGCCAGCAGCCAAGATGGTGGCAGGGCGTATGGCTACACCTTC

abundance: -
d_gene: TRBD1
j_gene: TRBJ1-2
v_gene: TRBV6-1
CDR3aa: CASFQGEGGNYGYTF
CDR3nt: TGTGCCAGCTTCCAGGGGGAGGGCGGCAACTATGGCTACACCTTC

abundance: once
d_gene: -
j_gene: TRBJ2-5
v_gene: TRBV7-9
CDR3aa: CASSQYQETQYF
CDR3nt: TGTGCCAGCAGCCAGTACCAAGAGACCCAGTACTTC